These 22 T cell receptor beta chains originate from one sample sequenced in a study of beta chain features in type 1 diabetes (dated by TCRdb to the late 2010s). Library method: the immunoSEQ multiplex PCR assay. The entire amount of isolated RNA was reverse transcribed using the High Capacity cDNA Reverse Transcription Kit, so the sequenced TCRB transcripts were expressed ones. What TCRdb holds here is the immuneACCESS table cut down to in-frame rearrangements. Part of the clones is not present; checked against another copy, under half of the missing clones reflect an unresolved V gene, and the others are unexplained. The sample table records 450,000 or so clones; 9.5% to 12% of these occur just once. The top ten constitute 0.04% to 0.05% of the sample. Sample: naive CD4+ T cells from blood. The sample's cell subset or site label is to be understood as: true naive CD4+ T cells. The source is a woman aged 18-29 years in good health.

This clone turned up a few times. The chain combines TRBV30 with TRBJ2-4, with 7 bases lining up with TRBD1. V shed 2 bases, J shed 7 bases, and the junction held 8 bases outside the gene matches. The length of the CDR3 is 14 residues. Germline V lookup: CDR1 GTSNPN, CDR2 SVGIG (reference sequence). The CDR3 nucleotides are TGTGCCTGGAGTCCTCCCGGGACAGTGAACATTCAGTACTTC. It translates to CAWSPPGTVNIQYF.

This clone occurred a few times. This rearrangement joins TRBV9 to TRBJ2-4; 10 nucleotides match TRBD1. Per germline, CDR1 SGDLS and CDR2 YYNGEE. The CDR3 is 14 amino acids. The junction had 6 bases not matched to a gene; V was cut back by 3 bases and J by 9 bases. The CDR3, as DNA: TGTGCCAGCAGCGAGACAGGGGGCCTCGCCATTCAGTACTTC. Its translation: CASSETGGLAIQYF.

CDR3 residues: CSVERLAGGPGNEQFF. DNA of the CDR3: TGCAGCGTAGAGAGACTAGCGGGAGGGCCCGGCAATGAGCAGTTCTTC. This chain uses TRBV29-1 with TRBJ2-1; 14 nucleotides match TRBD2. This CDR3 spans 16 amino acids. V trimming: 6 bases; J trimming: 6 bases; junction bases outside the gene matches: 10. Germline V gene sequence: CDR1 SQVTM, CDR2 ANQGSEA.

This clone has just a few counts. This chain links TRBV4-1 with TRBJ2-7; either TRBD1 or TRBD2 may fit D (5 bases each). This CDR3 spans 15 amino acids. V lost 6 bases and J 3 bases, leaving 18 bases between the germline ends. Germline V CDR1 and CDR2: MGHRA, YSYEKL. The DNA for the CDR3 is TGCGCCAGCAGGAAAGCCGGGACGGCAGACTACGAGCAGTACTTC. Translation gives CASRKAGTADYEQYF.

The chain uses TRBV5-1 and TRBJ2-3; unclear D gene. The CDR3 totals 13 residues. V shed 2 bases and J shed 4 bases, with 8 bases lying between them. Germline V gives CDR1 SGHRS, CDR2 YFSETQ. The CDR3 region has the DNA TGCGCCAGCAGCTTTGGCGTCCCAGATACGCAGTATTTT. Encoded protein: CASSFGVPDTQYF.

This clone has a count of ten or more. The chain employs TRBV7-2 and TRBJ2-1; a possible D gene is TRBD2 (6 bases). The V gene's germline CDR1 is SGHTA and CDR2 FQGNSA. Trimming removed 5 bases at V and 12 bases at J, with 17 bases between. This CDR3 has 13 residues. CDR3 nucleotide sequence: TGTGCCAGCAGCCCACTAGCAGGGAGCTTGCAGTTCTTC. It specifies CASSPLAGSLQFF. Based on the CDR3 plus reference TRBV7-2 and TRBJ2-1, the full variable domain is GAGVSQSPSNKVTEKGKDVELRCDPISGHTALYWYRQSLGQGLEFLIYFQGNSAPDKSGLPSDRFSAERTGGSVSTLTIQRTQQEDSAVYLCASSPLAGSLQFFGPGTRLTVL.

This clone occurred a few times. The rearrangement uses TRBV10-3 and TRBJ2-5; unclear D gene. The CDR3 is 12 residues long. Trimming left V 6 bases short and J 2 bases short, with 7 bases between. Germline V CDR1 and CDR2: ENHRY, SYGVKD. The CDR3, as DNA: TGTGCCATCAGCGCTCAACAAGAGACCCAGTACTTC. Its translation: CAISAQQETQYF.

The sample holds a few counts of this clone. This chain connects TRBV29-1 to TRBJ1-1, with no clear D. V lost 4 bases and J lost 1, with 10 bases in between. The V gene's germline CDR1 is SQVTM and CDR2 ANQGSEA. The CDR3 is 13 amino acids. The CDR3 bases are TGCAGCGTTGTCCATAGTTCGAACACTGAAGCTTTCTTT. Translating it yields CSVVHSSNTEAFF.

This clone was counted between two and nine times. The J gene is TRBJ2-3, the V gene TRBV23-1; D remains unclear. TRBV23-1 has ORF status, its function being uncertain. The CDR3 has 14 residues. Trimming took off 6 bases at V and 1 base at J, with 11 bases between the two ends. The DNA for the CDR3 is TGCGCCAGCAGATCGTCGGGTGGCACAGATACGCAGTATTTT. Translation: CASRSSGGTDTQYF.

The chain couples TRBV30 to TRBJ1-1, with D uncertain. Germline assignment: CDR1 GTSNPN and CDR2 SVGIG (reference sequence). With 5 bases removed from V and 4 bases from J, the gap between germline ends came to 11 bases. The CDR3 is made up of 12 amino acids. In DNA form, the CDR3 reads TGTGCCTGGGTTAGGGTGAGCACTGAAGCTTTCTTT. It encodes CAWVRVSTEAFF.

This CDR3 reads CASSGIWDTQYF. The CDR3 region has the DNA TGTGCCAGCAGCGGGATTTGGGATACGCAGTATTTT. The rearrangement joins TRBV7-8 to TRBJ2-3; unclear D gene. The germline gives CDR1 SGHVS, CDR2 FQNEAQ. V lost 5 bases, J lost 6 bases, and 9 bases lay in between. The CDR3 is made up of 12 amino acids. The entire variable domain, with the rest obtained from reference TRBV7-8 and TRBJ2-3, is as follows: GAGVSQSPRYKVAKRGQDVALRCDPISGHVSLFWYQQALGQGPEFLTYFQNEAQLDKSGLPSDRFFAERPEGSVSTLKIQRTQQEDSAVYLCASSGIWDTQYFGPGTRLTVL.

This clone came up a few times. The rearrangement uses TRBV30 and TRBJ2-5; D gene ambiguous. This CDR3 is built from 12 residues. Germline CDR1 GTSNPN, CDR2 SVGIG (reference sequence). The V end lost 4 bases, the J end lost 0 bases, and 6 bases lay between the germline ends. Here the CDR3 reads CAWNGDQETQYF. DNA for the CDR3: TGTGCCTGGAATGGGGACCAAGAGACCCAGTACTTC.

The CDR3 spells CASSQMRGGGTDTQYF. The CDR3 bases are TGCGCCAGCAGCCAAATGCGGGGGGGAGGCACAGATACGCAGTATTTT. V and J are TRBV4-1 and TRBJ2-3; TRBD2 agrees at 9 bases. CDR1 is MGHRA and CDR2 is YSYEKL in the germline V gene. The CDR3 has 16 residues. Trimming cost V 2 bases and J 1 base; bases outside gene matches: 4.

The chain carries TRBV5-4 and TRBJ2-3; maybe TRBD2 (5 bases). Trimming stripped 0 bases from V and 8 bases from J, with 16 bases between. CDR1 and CDR2 (germline): SGHNT, YYREEE (reference sequence). The CDR3 loop spans 15 amino acids. The CDR3 DNA reads TGTGCCAGCAGCTTGGGTGGCGGCGGAGGTGGTACGCAGTATTTT. It yields the protein CASSLGGGGGGTQYF.

Of note for this clone: The sample carries other DNA sequences with the same CDR3. The rearrangement links TRBV9 to TRBJ2-5; D is unclear. V dropped 2 bases and J dropped 1 base, with 6 bases sitting between them. The CDR3 extends over 13 amino acids. Germline V gives CDR1 SGDLS, CDR2 YYNGEE. In DNA, the CDR3 is TGTGCCAGCAGCGTCAGAGCCCAAGAGACCCAGTACTTC. It translates to CASSVRAQETQYF.

The rearrangement uses TRBV7-9 and TRBJ2-2, with D hard to call. The CDR3 spans 17 residues. Germline V gives CDR1 SEHNR, CDR2 FQNEAQ (reference sequence). V gave up 0 bases and J gave up 5 bases, with 16 bases separating them. The CDR3 reads CASSLAPTADLTGELFF. The CDR3 DNA reads as TGTGCCAGCAGCTTAGCGCCCACAGCAGATTTAACCGGGGAGCTGTTTTTT.

This clone was observed a few times. This chain joins TRBV25-1 and TRBJ1-2; possibly TRBD1 for D (6 bases). Trimming left V 4 bases short and J 7 bases short, with 22 bases between. This CDR3 is 16 amino acids long. The germline V gene has CDR1 MGHDK and CDR2 SYGVNS. The CDR3 is CASSVGDTGGTRGYTF. Written as DNA, the CDR3 is TGTGCCAGCAGTGTGGGGGACACCGGTGGTACTCGTGGCTACACCTTC.

There are a few counts of this clone. CDR3 in DNA: TGTGCCAGCAGTGACAGGGCCTGGACCTCTGGGGCCAACGTCCTGACTTTC. Translated, it gives CASSDRAWTSGANVLTF. J is TRBJ2-6 and V is TRBV27, with TRBD1 identical over 7 bases. The CDR3 extends over 17 amino acids. The V and J ends lost 5 bases and 0 bases, in that order; junction bases with no gene match: 7. Germline assignment: CDR1 MNHEY and CDR2 SMNVEV (reference sequence).

V is TRBV10-3 and J is TRBJ1-1; 7 nucleotides match TRBD1. V gave up 4 bases and J gave up 7 bases; unmatched junction bases: 9. CDR1 and CDR2 from the germline V gene are ENHRY and SYGVKD. The CDR3 sequence is 14 residues long. CDR3 sequence (DNA): TGTGCCATCAGTGCCGGGACAGCCAAAGTTGAAGCTTTCTTT. This sequence encodes CAISAGTAKVEAFF.

V and J are TRBV4-3 and TRBJ2-4; D is uncertain. Germline V gene lookup returns CDR1 LGHNA and CDR2 YSLEER. This CDR3 is 14 amino acids long. V was trimmed by 4 bases and J by 9 bases, leaving 16 bases between them. The CDR3 coding sequence is TGCGCCAGCAGCCTAAATGTGGGCTTAGGCATTCAGTACTTC. Its protein is CASSLNVGLGIQYF.

This clone was counted only a few times. This chain's CDR3 is CSAGTVEQYV. CDR3 coding DNA: TGCAGTGCCGGGACGGTTGAGCAGTACGTC. V is TRBV20-1 and J is TRBJ2-7; D may match TRBD1 or TRBD2 (5 bases each). Germline CDR1 reads DFQATT; CDR2 reads SNEGSKA (reference sequence). V lost 6 bases, J lost 7 bases, and 10 bases lay in between. CDR3 size: 10 residues.

This clone was found a few times. The chain links TRBV6-1 to TRBJ2-5; TRBD1 matches at 8 bases. Per the germline V gene, CDR1 is MNHNS and CDR2 is SASEGT. V gave up 7 bases and J gave up 7 bases; unmatched junction bases: 8. This CDR3 is built from 13 residues. This CDR3 is CASKAGGQGTQYF. The CDR3 nucleotides are TGTGCCAGCAAGGCAGGGGGCCAGGGGACCCAGTACTTC.